The rows below give T cell receptor beta chains drawn from one sample of a study of cytomegalovirus exposure and HLA in healthy donors. This table comes from immunoSEQ multiplex PCR, and its TCRdb copy is limited to in-frame clones, with some not included. The data hold approximately 160,000 clones, with roughly three quarters observed a single time. The sequenced sample was PBMCs. The receptors here all came from a young man in good health and CMV-seropositive. Both conserved end residues are trimmed from each CDR3. Each record gives: V gene, J gene, CDR3 protein.

TRBV4-2	TRBJ2-1	ASSQGLAGSVDEQF
TRBV10-1	TRBJ2-2	ASSEIPNTGELF
TRBV6-6	TRBJ1-6	ASSYSRGQPNSPLH
TRBV6-6	TRBJ2-3	ASSYWLAGGQDTQY
TRBV7-9	TRBJ2-1	ASSPPSGTSGDNEQF
TRBV7-9	TRBJ2-3	ASRPTGGGSPY
TRBV9	TRBJ2-3	ASSVDTAQGSTDTQY
TRBV5-5	TRBJ2-3	ASSVLASADTQY
TRBV7-9	TRBJ1-6	ASSLGGDRTPLH
TRBV10-2	TRBJ1-5	ASSDRASHQPQH
TRBV11-1	TRBJ2-3	ASSLFSGGTDTQY
TRBV13	TRBJ1-1	ASSRGVGSVATEAF
TRBV29-1	TRBJ1-2	SVNRGGDYGYT
TRBV7-3	TRBJ2-1	ASSLGGTGNEQF
TRBV5-5	TRBJ1-1	ASNTQGNTEAF
TRBV9	TRBJ2-3	ASSVAWGGRGDTQY
TRBV28	TRBJ1-1	ASSGQENTEAF
TRBV5-1	TRBJ1-1	ASSFGGTQAEAF
TRBV5-1	TRBJ1-2	ASSLEGGTSGYT
TRBV19	TRBJ1-5	ASSLVGLYSNQPQH
TRBV18	TRBJ1-4	ASSPSIQGREKLF
TRBV6-5	TRBJ2-1	ASSYSTGGNEQF
TRBV5-4	TRBJ2-1	ASSPGRVGLAGVYNEQF
TRBV7-3	TRBJ2-5	ASSLNSGETQY
TRBV4-2	TRBJ2-1	ASSPLWERGATEQF
TRBV27	TRBJ2-3	ASSSPSGSGTDTQY
TRBV6-1	TRBJ1-5	ASRYRENQPQH
TRBV29-1	TRBJ1-5	SIRTGTNQPQH
TRBV5-4	TRBJ2-2	ASSLVGGTGELF
TRBV2	TRBJ2-3	ASSSLGTDTQY
TRBV7-7	TRBJ2-5	ASSSSLVETQY
TRBV5-1	TRBJ1-4	ASSPGGQGHEKLF
TRBV19	TRBJ1-2	ASRKTTDRGYGYT
TRBV5-4	TRBJ1-6	ASSFPVSPLH
TRBV27	TRBJ1-1	ASSLGQGQYTEAF
TRBV19	TRBJ1-1	ASTKADYWENTEAF
TRBV27	TRBJ1-2	ASSKDRATYGYT
TRBV5-1	TRBJ1-1	ASSLGQEGAEAF
TRBV2	TRBJ2-3	ASIVVSAGGTDTQY
TRBV11-3	TRBJ2-2	ASSRRTGPTGELF
TRBV7-6	TRBJ2-5	ASSYFDRKGTQY
TRBV7-9	TRBJ1-2	ASSLSQGNYGYT
TRBV5-1	TRBJ2-5	ASTPRLAGLQETQY
TRBV15	TRBJ1-2	ATRATGYGYT
TRBV19	TRBJ1-1	ASSPTGGQGAGEAF
TRBV28	TRBJ1-5	ASISSNQPQH
TRBV7-3	TRBJ2-1	ASSLSGLAGVNEQF
TRBV6-5	TRBJ1-5	ASRPQQGARQPQH
TRBV28	TRBJ1-4	ASWDRMNEKLF
TRBV5-1	TRBJ1-1	ASSLGPTNTEAF